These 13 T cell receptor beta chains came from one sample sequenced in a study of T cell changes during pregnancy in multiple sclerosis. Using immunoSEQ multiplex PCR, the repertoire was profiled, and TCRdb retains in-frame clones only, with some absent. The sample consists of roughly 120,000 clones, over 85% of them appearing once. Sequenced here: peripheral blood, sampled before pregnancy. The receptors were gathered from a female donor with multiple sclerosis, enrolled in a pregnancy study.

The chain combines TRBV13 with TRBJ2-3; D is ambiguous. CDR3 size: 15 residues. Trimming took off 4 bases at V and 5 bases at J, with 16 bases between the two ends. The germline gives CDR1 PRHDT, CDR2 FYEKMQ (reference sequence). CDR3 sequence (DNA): TGTGCCAGCAGCTCCCCCCCTGACGGCGGAGATACGCAGTATTTT. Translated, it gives CASSSPPDGGDTQYF.

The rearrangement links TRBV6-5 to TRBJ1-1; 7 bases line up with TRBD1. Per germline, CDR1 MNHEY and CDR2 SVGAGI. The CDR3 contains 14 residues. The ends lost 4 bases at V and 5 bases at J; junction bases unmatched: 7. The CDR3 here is CASSWGQGGTEAFF. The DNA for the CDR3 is TGTGCCAGCAGTTGGGGGCAGGGGGGTACTGAAGCTTTCTTT.

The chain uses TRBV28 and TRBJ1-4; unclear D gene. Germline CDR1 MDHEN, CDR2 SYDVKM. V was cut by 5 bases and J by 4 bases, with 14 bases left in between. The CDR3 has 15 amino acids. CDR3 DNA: TGTGCCAGCAGTGGCCTGTTGGGGAGTAATGAAAAACTGTTTTTT. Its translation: CASSGLLGSNEKLFF.

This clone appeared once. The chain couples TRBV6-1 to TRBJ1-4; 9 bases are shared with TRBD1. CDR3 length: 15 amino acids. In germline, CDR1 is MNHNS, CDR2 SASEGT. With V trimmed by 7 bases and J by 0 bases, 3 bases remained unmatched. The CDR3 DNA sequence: TGTGCCAGCAAGGACAGGGGCGCAACTAATGAAAAACTGTTTTTT. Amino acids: CASKDRGATNEKLFF.

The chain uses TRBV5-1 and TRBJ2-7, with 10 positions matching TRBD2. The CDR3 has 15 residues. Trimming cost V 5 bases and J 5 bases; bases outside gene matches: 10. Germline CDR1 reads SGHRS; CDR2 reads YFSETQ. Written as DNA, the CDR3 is TGCGCCAGCAGGGCGCAAGCGGGAGGGCCGAACGAGCAGTACTTC. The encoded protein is CASRAQAGGPNEQYF.

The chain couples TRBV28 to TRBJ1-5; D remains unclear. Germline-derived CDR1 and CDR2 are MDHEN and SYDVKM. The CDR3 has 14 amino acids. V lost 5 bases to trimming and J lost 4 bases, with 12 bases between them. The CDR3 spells CASSPSTGNQPQHF. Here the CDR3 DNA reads TGTGCCAGCAGTCCCTCGACGGGGAATCAGCCCCAGCATTTT.

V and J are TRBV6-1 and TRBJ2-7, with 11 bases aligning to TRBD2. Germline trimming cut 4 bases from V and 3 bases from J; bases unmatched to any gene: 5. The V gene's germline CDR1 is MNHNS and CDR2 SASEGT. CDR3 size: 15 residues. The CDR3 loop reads CASSALAGADYEQYF. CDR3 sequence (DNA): TGTGCCAGCAGTGCACTAGCGGGAGCGGACTACGAGCAGTACTTC.

This CDR3 is CATSRGPSTGELFF. CDR3 bases: TGTGCCACCAGCAGAGGTCCTAGCACCGGGGAGCTGTTTTTT. The chain joins TRBV15 to TRBJ2-2, with D unresolved. V lost 1 base and J 4 bases, leaving 7 bases between the germline ends. Germline lookup yields CDR1 LNHNV and CDR2 YYDKDF (reference sequence). This CDR3 is built from 14 residues. The full variable domain, with the rest looked up from reference TRBV15 and TRBJ2-2, is DAMVIQNPRYQVTQFGKPVTLSCSQTLNHNVMYWYQQKSSQAPKLLFHYYDKDFNNEADTPDNFQSRRPNTSFCFLDIRSPGLGDTAMYLCATSRGPSTGELFFGEGSRLTVL.

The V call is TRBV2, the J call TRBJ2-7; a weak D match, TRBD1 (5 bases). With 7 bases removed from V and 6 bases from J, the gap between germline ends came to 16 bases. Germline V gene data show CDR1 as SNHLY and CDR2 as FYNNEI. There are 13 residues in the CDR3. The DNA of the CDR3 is TGTGCCAGCACCGTGACAGTCCGACGCGAGCAGTACTTC. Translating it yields CASTVTVRREQYF.

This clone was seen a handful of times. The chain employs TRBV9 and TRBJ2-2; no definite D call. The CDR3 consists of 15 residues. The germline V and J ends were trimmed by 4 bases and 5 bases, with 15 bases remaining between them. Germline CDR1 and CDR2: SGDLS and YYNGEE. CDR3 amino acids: CASSPSVLETGELFF. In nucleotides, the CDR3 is TGTGCCAGCAGCCCGTCCGTTCTAGAAACCGGGGAGCTGTTTTTT.

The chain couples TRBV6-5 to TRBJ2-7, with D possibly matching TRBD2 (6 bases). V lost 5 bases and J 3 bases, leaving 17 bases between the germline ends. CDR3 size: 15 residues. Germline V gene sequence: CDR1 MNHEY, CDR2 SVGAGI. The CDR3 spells CASSLGTAIFYEQYF. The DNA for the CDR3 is TGTGCCAGCAGTCTGGGGACTGCGATTTTCTACGAGCAGTACTTC.

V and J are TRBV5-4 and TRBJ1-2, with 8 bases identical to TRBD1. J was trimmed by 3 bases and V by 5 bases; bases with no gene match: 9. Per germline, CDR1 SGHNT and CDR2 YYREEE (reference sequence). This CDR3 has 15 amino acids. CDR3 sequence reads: CASRPGQGTDYGYTF. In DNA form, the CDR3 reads TGTGCCAGCAGGCCCGGACAGGGTACGGACTATGGCTACACCTTC.

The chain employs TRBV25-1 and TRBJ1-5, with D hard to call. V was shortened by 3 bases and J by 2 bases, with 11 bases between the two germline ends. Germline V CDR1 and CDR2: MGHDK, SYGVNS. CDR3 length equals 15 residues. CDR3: CASSESGSGNQPQHF. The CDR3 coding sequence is TGTGCCAGCAGTGAGTCGGGGTCGGGCAATCAGCCCCAGCATTTT. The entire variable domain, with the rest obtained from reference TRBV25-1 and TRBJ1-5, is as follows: EADIYQTPRYLVIGTGKKITLECSQTMGHDKMYWYQQDPGMELHLIHYSYGVNSTEKGDLSSESTVSRIRTEHFPLTLESARPSHTSQYLCASSESGSGNQPQHFGDGTRLSIL.